These 30 T cell receptor beta chains were sequenced from one sample in a study of cytotoxic CD8 clonotypes in ibrutinib-treated CLL. The method was immunoSEQ multiplex PCR; TCRdb's version includes in-frame clones alone and lacks a portion of them. In the table there are 45,000 or so clones, around 60% of which are singletons. The material was PBMCs, obtained after 24 months of ibrutinib treatment. These TCRs come from a human donor with chronic lymphocytic leukemia.

The DNA for the CDR3 is TGTGCCACCAGCAGGGGAGTGACGGGCACTGAAGCTTTCTTT. Translated, it gives CATSRGVTGTEAFF. This rearrangement joins TRBV15 to TRBJ1-1; D is unresolved. Germline CDR1 reads LNHNV; CDR2 reads YYDKDF (reference sequence). The CDR3 is made up of 14 amino acids. V gave up 3 bases and J gave up 4 bases, with 12 bases separating them.

The rearrangement uses TRBV2 and TRBJ2-7; TRBD1 might be the D (5 bases). Between the trimmed V and J ends, which lost 3 bases and 6 bases, there was a span of 21 bases. This CDR3 is 16 amino acids long. Germline CDR1 and CDR2: SNHLY and FYNNEI. The CDR3 sequence is CASSDLGQGFWGEQYF. Here the CDR3 DNA reads TGTGCCAGCAGTGACTTAGGGCAGGGCTTTTGGGGCGAGCAGTACTTC.

The chain recombines TRBV7-8 with TRBJ2-7, with D perhaps TRBD1 (8 bases). The ends were cut back, 5 bases at V and 2 bases at J, with 19 bases in the middle. The germline V gene encodes CDR1 SGHVS and CDR2 FQNEAQ. The CDR3 totals 16 residues. CDR3 bases: TGTGCCAGCAGCCCTACCGGGGGGACAGGTACCTACGAGCAGTACTTC. Its protein product is CASSPTGGTGTYEQYF.

The sample holds a few counts of this clone. The chain links TRBV5-1 to TRBJ2-7, with D unresolved. V was clipped by 5 bases and J by 0 bases, with 12 bases between them. The germline gives CDR1 SGHRS, CDR2 YFSETQ. This CDR3 contains 14 residues. The CDR3 sequence: CASSPPASSYEQYF. The DNA for the CDR3 is TGCGCCAGCAGTCCCCCGGCTAGCTCCTACGAGCAGTACTTC.

J is TRBJ1-2 and V is TRBV14; D unresolved. The CDR3 consists of 15 residues. Germline CDR1 reads SGHDN; CDR2 reads FVKESK. V was clipped by 4 bases and J by 0 bases, with 12 bases between them. The CDR3 nucleotides read TGTGCCAGCAGCCCTGACGGTGCAGCTAACTATGGCTACACCTTC. As protein: CASSPDGAANYGYTF.

The V gene is TRBV7-8, the J gene TRBJ1-4; D is ambiguous. V was clipped by 2 bases and J by 8 bases, with 15 bases between them. This CDR3 is 15 amino acids long. Germline V gene data show CDR1 as SGHVS and CDR2 as FQNEAQ. The CDR3 loop reads CASSLSGSGGEKLFF. The CDR3 bases are TGTGCCAGCAGCTTATCTGGGAGCGGCGGGGAAAAACTGTTTTTT.

This clone was found a few times. This chain links TRBV2 with TRBJ1-4; D might be TRBD1 (5 bases). This CDR3 is 13 amino acids long. Germline V CDR1 and CDR2: SNHLY, FYNNEI. V gave up 9 bases and J gave up 5 bases, with 13 bases separating them. As DNA, the CDR3 is TGTGCCAGTCAGGACGGACAAAATGAAAAACTGTTTTTT. Protein product: CASQDGQNEKLFF. Full variable domain (remainder filled in from reference TRBV2 and TRBJ1-4): EPEVTQTPSHQVTQMGQEVILRCVPISNHLYFYWYRQILGQKVEFLVSFYNNEISEKSEIFDDQFSVERPDGSNFTLKIRSTKLEDSAMYFCASQDGQNEKLFFGSGTQLSVL.

The CDR3 protein is CATFRGDTQYF. CDR3 nucleotides: TGTGCCACTTTCCGGGGGGATACGCAGTATTTT. The chain recombines TRBV6-5 with TRBJ2-3, with a tentative D call TRBD2 (6 bases). This CDR3 has 11 amino acids. CDR1 MNHEY and CDR2 SVGAGI come from the germline V gene. Trimming took off 10 bases at V and 6 bases at J, with 11 bases between the two ends.

This clone turned up a few times. The rearrangement joins TRBV5-1 to TRBJ1-6; D not resolved. Trimming shortened V by 3 bases and J by 6 bases, and 7 bases separated the two germline ends. CDR3 length: 13 residues. Germline V gene lookup returns CDR1 SGHRS and CDR2 YFSETQ. CDR3 region: CASSWNLNSPLHF. CDR3 nucleotides: TGCGCCAGCAGCTGGAACCTTAATTCACCCCTCCACTTT.

This clone was observed a single time. V usage is TRBV6-5 and J usage is TRBJ1-1; 7 positions match TRBD1. Trimming took 4 bases from V and 6 from J; bases not matched to a gene: 11. The CDR3 has 15 amino acids. Germline-derived CDR1 and CDR2 are MNHEY and SVGAGI. The CDR3: CASSSTRQGVAEAFF. As DNA, the CDR3 is TGTGCCAGCAGTTCGACCCGGCAGGGGGTAGCTGAAGCTTTCTTT.

This clone turned up a few times. The rearrangement uses TRBV2 and TRBJ1-1, with TRBD1 matching 12 bases. Losses at the gene ends were 6 bases for V and 6 bases for J; bases not matched to a gene: 5. From germline, CDR1 is SNHLY and CDR2 FYNNEI. The CDR3 is 14 amino acids. The CDR3 DNA reads TGTGCCAGCAGGGGACAGGGGGCAGGGGCTGAAGCTTTCTTT. It translates to CASRGQGAGAEAFF.

This chain links TRBV5-1 with TRBJ2-7; no clear D. This CDR3 has 14 residues. V gave up 0 bases and J gave up 2 bases, with 9 bases separating them. Germline V gene data show CDR1 as SGHRS and CDR2 as YFSETQ. CDR3 sequence: CASSLASATYEQYF. The CDR3 DNA follows: TGCGCCAGCAGCTTGGCCTCAGCAACCTACGAGCAGTACTTC.

This clone occurred many times. The rearrangement joins TRBV29-1 to TRBJ2-1, with a weak D call TRBD2 (7 bases). CDR1 SQVTM and CDR2 ANQGSEA come from the germline V gene. V was pared by 5 bases and J by 7 bases, with 12 bases between. The CDR3 totals 12 residues. The CDR3 nucleotides are TGCAGCGTTCGCGGGGGCCTAAATGAGCAGTTCTTC. This gives the protein CSVRGGLNEQFF.

The chain carries TRBV5-4 and TRBJ2-3; D may be TRBD1 or TRBD2 (5 bases each). In germline, CDR1 is SGHNT, CDR2 YYREEE (reference sequence). Trimming pared 3 bases from V and 5 bases from J, leaving 10 bases between. This CDR3 region has 13 residues. The CDR3, as DNA: TGTGCCAGCAGCTACCTGGGGGAAGATACGCAGTATTTT. It specifies CASSYLGEDTQYF. Supplemented by reference TRBV5-4 and TRBJ2-3, the full variable domain reads ETGVTQSPTHLIKTRGQQVTLRCSSQSGHNTVSWYQQALGQGPQFIFQYYREEENGRGNFPPRFSGLQFPNYSSELNVNALELDDSALYLCASSYLGEDTQYFGPGTRLTVL.

The chain couples TRBV5-1 to TRBJ1-2, with 9 bases fitting TRBD1. CDR1 and CDR2 (germline): SGHRS, YFSETQ. This CDR3 spans 15 amino acids. With V trimmed by 5 bases and J by 3 bases, 8 bases remained unmatched. The CDR3: CASRPRTGGDYGYTF. CDR3 coding DNA: TGCGCCAGCAGACCGCGAACAGGGGGCGACTATGGCTACACCTTC.

This clone was counted a few times. The chain is built from TRBV4-1 and TRBJ1-1, with D possibly matching TRBD1 (6 bases). Trimming stripped 6 bases from V and 8 bases from J, with 16 bases between. CDR3 length equals 13 residues. The germline V gene has CDR1 MGHRA and CDR2 YSYEKL. The CDR3 loop is CASSLEPGAEAFF. DNA for the CDR3: TGCGCCAGCAGTCTGGAACCGGGGGCAGAAGCTTTCTTT.

The rearrangement joins TRBV6-6 to TRBJ1-5; D unclear. Trimming removed 0 bases at V and 4 bases at J, with 4 bases between. Germline CDR1 and CDR2: MNHNY and SVGAGI (reference sequence). This CDR3 is 13 amino acids long. CDR3 coding DNA: TGTGCCAGCAGTTACTCCTCGAATCAGCCCCAGCATTTT. It codes for CASSYSSNQPQHF.

The gene calls are TRBV18 and TRBJ1-1; 10 bases map to TRBD1. CDR3 size: 17 residues. Trimming removed 3 bases from V and 4 bases from J; junction bases left unmatched: 11. Germline lookup yields CDR1 KGHSH and CDR2 LQKENI. CDR3 DNA: TGTGCCAGCTCACCCCGCACAGGACAGGGGGGCCTCACTGAAGCTTTCTTT. Amino acids: CASSPRTGQGGLTEAFF.

The rearrangement joins TRBV20-1 to TRBJ2-1; D is ambiguous. Germline V gives CDR1 DFQATT, CDR2 SNEGSKA (reference sequence). This CDR3 spans 11 amino acids. Trimming cost V 7 bases and J 7 bases, with 11 bases left between them. The CDR3 sequence: CSVPAGNEQFF. As DNA, the CDR3 is TGCAGTGTACCCGCCGGGAATGAGCAGTTCTTC.

V usage is TRBV19 and J usage is TRBJ1-1; 10 positions agree with TRBD1. Unmatched junction bases numbered 6, after V lost 5 bases and J lost 3 bases. CDR3 length: 15 amino acids. Germline CDR1 and CDR2: LNHDA and SQIVND (reference sequence). DNA of the CDR3: TGTGCCAGTAGTGCCTGGGGACAGGGGTACACTGAAGCTTTCTTT. It encodes CASSAWGQGYTEAFF. Based on the CDR3 plus reference TRBV19 and TRBJ1-1, the full variable domain is DGGITQSPKYLFRKEGQNVTLSCEQNLNHDAMYWYRQDPGQGLRLIYYSQIVNDFQKGDIAEGYSVSREKKESFPLTVTSAQKNPTAFYLCASSAWGQGYTEAFFGQGTRLTVV.

The CDR3 DNA reads TGTGCCAGCAGTAGGGAGCCGAACACCGGGGAGCTGTTTTTT. Its protein is CASSREPNTGELFF. The rearrangement joins TRBV6-1 to TRBJ2-2; tentative D call: TRBD2 (5 bases). Germline V gene data show CDR1 as MNHNS and CDR2 as SASEGT. The CDR3 consists of 14 residues. The germline V and J ends were trimmed by 5 bases and 0 bases, with 7 bases remaining between them.

This rearrangement joins TRBV27 to TRBJ1-4; 8 bases map to TRBD1. Germline trimming cut 5 bases from V and 10 bases from J; bases unmatched to any gene: 6. The CDR3 has 13 amino acids. Germline V gene lookup returns CDR1 MNHEY and CDR2 SMNVEV (reference sequence). This CDR3 is CASSVGQGGKLFF. DNA of the CDR3: TGTGCCAGCAGTGTAGGACAGGGAGGAAAACTGTTTTTT.

The V gene is TRBV10-3, the J gene TRBJ2-3; 12 bases match TRBD2. The CDR3 contains 15 residues. Trimming took 6 bases from V and 5 from J; bases not matched to a gene: 6. Germline loops: CDR1 ENHRY, CDR2 SYGVKD. The CDR3 DNA is TGTGCCATCAGGGCTAGCGGGGGGGTTAGAGATACGCAGTATTTT. It is translated as CAIRASGGVRDTQYF.

The chain joins TRBV2 to TRBJ2-2, with 7 bases aligning to TRBD1. This CDR3 region has 15 residues. Germline lookup yields CDR1 SNHLY and CDR2 FYNNEI. V was clipped by 4 bases and J by 1 base; unmatched bases: 3. CDR3: CASSARTGNTGELFF. The DNA for the CDR3 is TGTGCCAGCAGTGCCCGGACAGGGAACACCGGGGAGCTGTTTTTT.

This clone was detected once. The chain recombines TRBV19 with TRBJ1-1; 11 bases fit TRBD1. The J segment lost 7 bases and the V segment lost 4 bases, leaving 2 bases of the junction unmatched. This CDR3 is built from 13 residues. The germline V gene has CDR1 LNHDA and CDR2 SQIVND (reference sequence). In nucleotides, the CDR3 is TGTGCCAGTAGTACTGGGACAGGGGGTGAAGCTTTCTTT. Amino acid sequence: CASSTGTGGEAFF.

This chain links TRBV7-6 with TRBJ1-5, with D perhaps TRBD1 (5 bases). The ends were cut back, 1 base at V and 2 bases at J, with 9 bases in the middle. The CDR3 spans 15 residues. Germline assignment: CDR1 SGHVS and CDR2 FNYEAQ. This CDR3 reads CASSLEGNGNQPQHF. DNA for the CDR3: TGTGCCAGCAGCTTAGAGGGGAACGGCAATCAGCCCCAGCATTTT.

This clone occurred a few times. The chain couples TRBV18 to TRBJ1-6, with TRBD1 identical over 7 bases. This CDR3 is 15 amino acids long. Germline CDR1 is KGHSH and CDR2 is LQKENI. V was clipped by 4 bases and J by 6 bases; unmatched bases: 6. CDR3 in amino acids: CASSQSTGFNSPLHF. The CDR3 region has the DNA TGTGCCAGCTCACAGTCGACAGGGTTTAATTCACCCCTCCACTTT.

This clone has just one count. The chain links TRBV4-1 to TRBJ1-2, with D perhaps TRBD1 (5 bases). The CDR3 sequence is 16 residues long. Germline values: CDR1 MGHRA, CDR2 YSYEKL. V lost 3 bases and J 5 bases, leaving 19 bases between the germline ends. The CDR3 region has the DNA TGCGCCAGCAGCCACCGACTCGACAGCCTTTGGTATGGCTACACCTTC. It encodes CASSHRLDSLWYGYTF.

The rearrangement joins TRBV2 to TRBJ1-3; no clear D gene. Trimming shortened V by 5 bases and J by 8 bases, and 13 bases separated the two germline ends. CDR1 and CDR2 from the germline V gene are SNHLY and FYNNEI. The CDR3 loop spans 13 amino acids. DNA for the CDR3: TGTGCCAGCAGTAGCATCCGAGGACACACCATATATTTT. Translated: CASSSIRGHTIYF.

The rearrangement links TRBV27 to TRBJ2-2; 7 nucleotides agree with TRBD1. Germline V lookup: CDR1 MNHEY, CDR2 SMNVEV (reference sequence). The CDR3 consists of 16 residues. The J segment lost 3 bases and the V segment lost 2 bases, leaving 6 bases of the junction unmatched. The chain's CDR3 is CASSLMGQGDTGELFF. The DNA of the CDR3 is TGTGCCAGCAGTTTAATGGGGCAGGGGGACACCGGGGAGCTGTTTTTT.